Presented here are 13 T cell receptor beta chains from one specimen sequenced in a study of molecular identifiers for immune sequencing clone quantification. TCRdb re-analysed the PCR reads in MiXCR, keeping a single row per CDR3 protein. The sample lists some 650,000 distinct CDR3 sequences, just under 20% occurring once. The sequencing input was naive CD8+ T cells from blood, with Jurkat cell RNA spiked in. Subset reported: FACS-sorted CD8+CD4-CCR7+CD45RA+ naive T cells. Every receptor here comes from a human donor in good health. Some libraries in this study had Jurkat cell RNA spiked in.

This clonotype was found many times. CDR3 DNA sequence: TGCGCCAGCAGCCAAGAGATTTGGACTAGCGGGACCGGGGAGCTGTTTTTT. This translates into CASSQEIWTSGTGELFF. The rearrangement joins TRBV4-3 to TRBJ2-2; 11 bases line up with TRBD2. Germline CDR1 LGHNA, CDR2 YSLEER. The trim removed 0 bases at V and 5 bases at J, leaving 5 bases unmatched. There are 17 residues in the CDR3.

This clonotype was seen at least ten times. The gene calls are TRBV4-1 and TRBJ1-5; D gene unclear. From germline, CDR1 is MGHRA and CDR2 YSYEKL. Trimming shortened V by 0 bases and J by 0 bases, and 9 bases separated the two germline ends. This CDR3 has 16 residues. The CDR3 nucleotides read TGCGCCAGCAGCCAAGATTTCCCCGATAGCAATCAGCCCCAGCATTTT. As protein: CASSQDFPDSNQPQHF.

Concerning this clonotype: One end of the junction does not line up with germline, which may come from a read error. The rearrangement links TRBV27 to TRBJ2-2, with D perhaps matching TRBD2 (5 bases). The germline V gene encodes CDR1 MNHEY and CDR2 SMNVEV (reference sequence). The CDR3 covers 13 residues. This CDR3 reads CASRGGYTGELLF. The CDR3 region has the DNA TGCGCCAGCAGAGGAGGATACACCGGGGAGCTGCTTTTT.

As for this clonotype: A junction end diverges from the germline sequence, so it may reflect a read error. V usage is TRBV4-3 and J usage is TRBJ2-7; D is unresolved. The CDR3 runs 13 residues. Germline V CDR1 and CDR2: LGHNA, YSLEER. CDR3 in amino acids: CASGQDEGYEQYF. The CDR3 DNA follows: TGCGCCAGCGGCCAAGACGAAGGGTACGAGCAGTACTTC.

The V call is TRBV9, the J call TRBJ2-1; 9 bases are shared with TRBD2. Trimming cost V 2 bases and J 8 bases; bases outside gene matches: 8. The CDR3 is made up of 15 amino acids. Germline CDR1 reads SGDLS; CDR2 reads YYNGEE. CDR3 nucleotides: TGTGCCAGCAGCGTCCGCGGGAGGGCCCTAGATGAGCAGTTCTTC. It translates to CASSVRGRALDEQFF.

In regard to this clonotype: One base away lies a much larger clone, so this may be a sequencing read error. This sequence joins TRBV19 and TRBJ2-3, with 9 bases aligning to TRBD2. Per germline, CDR1 LNHDA and CDR2 SQIVND (reference sequence). The CDR3 loop spans 18 amino acids. This CDR3 reads CAGSQPKPWTSGTDTQYF. CDR3 DNA: TGTGCCGGTAGTCAACCAAAGCCTTGGACTAGCGGCACAGATACGCAGTATTTT.

There are many counts of this clonotype. The rearrangement joins TRBV4-3 to TRBJ2-1; 7 nucleotides match TRBD1. V lost 4 bases and J lost 2; bases outside the gene matches: 5. CDR1 is LGHNA and CDR2 is YSLEER in the germline V gene. The CDR3 runs 15 residues. CDR3 bases: TGCGCCAGCAGCCTCCAACAGGGGACCTACAATGAGCAGTTCTTC. Protein sequence: CASSLQQGTYNEQFF.

This clonotype appeared a few times. The rearrangement joins TRBV18 to TRBJ2-1, with D perhaps TRBD2 (5 bases). This CDR3 is 16 amino acids long. Trimming shortened V by 6 bases and J by 5 bases, and 20 bases separated the two germline ends. Germline V gives CDR1 KGHSH, CDR2 LQKENI. The CDR3 DNA reads as TGTGCCAGCTCCCGGACTCCTGGCAGGACGGACAATGAGCAGTTCTTC. It specifies CASSRTPGRTDNEQFF.

This clonotype was detected many times. The chain is built from TRBV10-3 and TRBJ2-7; TRBD1 or TRBD2 may be the D gene (5 bases each). V was trimmed by 6 bases and J by 8 bases, leaving 11 bases between them. CDR1 ENHRY and CDR2 SYGVKD come from the germline V gene. The CDR3 covers 11 residues. CDR3 sequence: CAISVSGQQYF. CDR3 DNA sequence: TGTGCCATCAGCGTCTCGGGGCAGCAGTACTTC.

The sample holds one count of this clonotype. This chain links TRBV29-1 with TRBJ2-2; no definite D call. CDR1 is SQVTM and CDR2 is ANQGSEA in the germline V gene. V lost 2 bases, J lost 4 bases, and 8 bases lay in between. The CDR3 covers 13 residues. The DNA for the CDR3 is TGCAGCGTTGAATTCGGAGTCACCGGGGAGCTGTTTTTT. Translated, it gives CSVEFGVTGELFF.

The V gene is TRBV20-1, the J gene TRBJ2-1; 12 nucleotides line up with TRBD2. Germline assignment: CDR1 DFQATT and CDR2 SNEGSKA (reference sequence). Trimming cost V 0 bases and J 4 bases; bases outside gene matches: 13. The CDR3 extends over 19 amino acids. The CDR3 loop reads CSARDTSSSGGAPYNEQFF. The CDR3, as DNA: TGCAGTGCTAGAGATACGTCCTCTAGCGGGGGGGCCCCTTACAATGAGCAGTTCTTC.

This clonotype came up many times. As DNA, the CDR3 is TGTGCCAGCAGCAGCCAGGGGTTAAATCAGCCCCAGCATTTT. Its protein product is CASSSQGLNQPQHF. The chain joins TRBV3-1 to TRBJ1-5; D possibly corresponds to TRBD1 (6 bases). V lost 5 bases, J lost 4 bases, and 12 bases lay in between. Germline-derived CDR1 and CDR2 are LGHDT and YNNKEL (reference sequence). The CDR3 runs 14 residues.

This clonotype has at least ten counts. This chain links TRBV20-1 with TRBJ1-1; D is unresolved. V was trimmed by 1 base and J by 4 bases, leaving 10 bases between them. This CDR3 is 13 amino acids long. CDR1 and CDR2 (germline): DFQATT, SNEGSKA (reference sequence). The DNA for the CDR3 is TGCAGTGCTAGAGTGGGTTTTGGCACTGAAGCTTTCTTT. As protein: CSARVGFGTEAFF.